This TCR beta chain was observed in a study of T-cell memory formation after mild COVID-19. Findings and limits, study-wide: The finding that pre-infection memory included some responding clones suggested that cross-reactive memory joined.

V lost 0 bases and J 10 bases, leaving 11 bases between the germline ends. The CDR3 is 13 residues long. Germline V gene data show CDR1 as SGHNT and CDR2 as YYREEE (reference sequence). TCRdb called the 5' RACE reads again in MiXCR, with one record for every CDR3 protein. The sample yields 300,000 to 350,000 distinct CDR3 sequences, approximately 19% seen once. Notes on this clonotype: Its cognate antigen is unknown.

Source material: PBMCs or a T cell subset sorted from them (not recorded which). This chain joins TRBV5-4 and TRBJ2-1; D gene uncertain. This sequence originates from a man between 18 and 29 years old who had mild COVID-19 (a few samples of this study predate the infection). Cell type and time point are not known. The CDR3 is CASSLALLGEQFF. CDR3 nucleotides: TGTGCCAGCAGCTTGGCATTATTGGGCGAGCAGTTCTTC.